Described below is a single TCR beta chain sequence and its context. What it binds is not known. The data derive from a study of early T cells in non-severe SARS-CoV-2 infection. Overall study: Chains stayed unpaired after sequencing of bulk RNA from unsorted whole blood. Study-wide findings and caveats: Matching against VDJdb likely underestimated virus-specific expansions, favoring anti-spike CD8.

With 1 base removed from V and 2 bases from J, the gap between germline ends came to 15 bases. The CDR3 extends over 16 amino acids. Germline lookup yields CDR1 MGHRA and CDR2 YSYEKL. Individual cDNA molecules each received unique molecular identifiers attached to them. TCRdb re-called the 5' RACE reads with MiXCR, one entry per CDR3 protein. Here the sample spans about 72,000 distinct CDR3 sequences, roughly 9.1% being singletons. The J gene is TRBJ2-7, the V gene TRBV4-1; TRBD1 might be the D (5 bases). Sequenced material: whole blood, taken at baseline. The sequence came from an adult who was a healthcare worker with PCR-confirmed SARS-CoV-2 infection or an uninfected control (not recorded which). DNA for the CDR3: TGCGCCAGCAGCCAAGTCCCCGTTGGACAAGCCTACGAGCAGTACTTC. Its translation is CASSQVPVGQAYEQYF.